These T cell receptor beta chains were read from a single sample in a study of response to subunit inactivated influenza vaccine. TCRdb processed the RT-PCR reads anew with MiXCR; each CDR3 protein has one entry. The sample consists of approximately 700,000 distinct CDR3 sequences, about 15% of them appearing once. Sequencing used PBMCs from blood, obtained roughly 15 days before vaccination. Source of these receptors: a middle-aged man who received an inactivated influenza vaccine. CDR3s leave out the opening cysteine and the closing phenylalanine or tryptophan. The order of the fields is J gene, clone size, V gene, CDR3 protein. Clone sizes are given selectively: once, few, many, or a class where the clone is expanded.

TRBJ2-7,.,TRBV30,AWNRNADEQY
TRBJ2-3,few,TRBV12-3/TRBV12-4,ASYTSGVSTDTQY
TRBJ2-7,few,TRBV10-3,AIREDGTGFYEQY
TRBJ2-5,.,TRBV20-1,SARDLFGGARETQY
TRBJ1-5,many,TRBV12-3/TRBV12-4,ASSLGKGWQPQH
TRBJ2-2,many,TRBV12-3/TRBV12-4,ASSLGVGGTGELF
TRBJ2-5,few,TRBV29-1,SALSQGARIETQY
TRBJ2-3,once,TRBV5-8,ASSAGLSADTQY
TRBJ2-1,.,TRBV15,ATSRGLAREQF
TRBJ1-2,few,TRBV4-3,ASSVTRAGANYGYT
TRBJ1-2,.,TRBV16,ASSQSGNGYT
TRBJ2-1,.,TRBV12-3/TRBV12-4,ASSLSQGAWGNEQF
TRBJ1-6,few,TRBV4-3,ASSQDSSGSVSSPLH
TRBJ1-2,many,TRBV27,ASSRTQFYGYT
TRBJ2-5,few,TRBV20-1,SAQDTGEETQY
TRBJ2-3,.,TRBV5-1,ASSLGLGVLKTDTQY
TRBJ2-1,.,TRBV10-3,AISESGAEQF
TRBJ1-6,few,TRBV2,ASSYLQGGNSPLH
TRBJ2-5,many,TRBV6-5,ASSSGILQETQY
TRBJ1-1,.,TRBV7-9,ASRGSQSTEAF
TRBJ1-1,few,TRBV7-9,ASSQRSGNTEAF
TRBJ2-1,few,TRBV11-1,ASSFPSPGLAASSYNEQF
TRBJ1-1,.,TRBV7-2,ASSLNGRENTEAF
TRBJ2-1,.,TRBV11-2,ASQPRQDYNEQF
TRBJ2-3,.,TRBV25-1,ASSDSGTDTQY
TRBJ2-2,.,TRBV30,AWSGTGGLTGELF
TRBJ1-1,.,TRBV12-3/TRBV12-4,ASSFTGFTEAF
TRBJ1-5,few,TRBV20-1,SARDRSGGH
TRBJ2-5,few,TRBV3-1,ASRKYQETQY
TRBJ1-2,.,TRBV2,ASSALVGTGTGYT